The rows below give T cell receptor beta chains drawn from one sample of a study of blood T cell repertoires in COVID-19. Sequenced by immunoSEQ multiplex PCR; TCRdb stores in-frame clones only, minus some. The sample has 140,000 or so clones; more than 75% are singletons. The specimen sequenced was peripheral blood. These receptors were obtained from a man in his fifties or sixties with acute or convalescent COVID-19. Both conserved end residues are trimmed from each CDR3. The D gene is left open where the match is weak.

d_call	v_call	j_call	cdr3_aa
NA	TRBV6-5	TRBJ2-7	ASSYSYGYEQY
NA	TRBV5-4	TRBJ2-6	ASSLAGAGANVLT
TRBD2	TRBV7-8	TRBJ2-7	ASSFNVAGGPPYEQY
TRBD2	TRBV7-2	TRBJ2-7	ASSLGLGSTYEQY
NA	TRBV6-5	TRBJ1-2	ASRLNRAHNGYT
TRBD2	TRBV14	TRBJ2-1	ASSRLAGGDNEQF
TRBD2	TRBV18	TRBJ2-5	ASSPQLAGKETQY
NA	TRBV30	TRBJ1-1	AWTGILMNTEAF
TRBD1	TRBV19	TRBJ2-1	ASSRGQGAFEQF
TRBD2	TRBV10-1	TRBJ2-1	ASSESTGGNEQF
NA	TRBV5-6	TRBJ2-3	ASSPGQAGPTDTQY
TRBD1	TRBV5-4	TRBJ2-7	ASSRDRATYEQY
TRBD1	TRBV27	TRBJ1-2	ASSSGDRPYGYT
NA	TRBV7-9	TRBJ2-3	ASSLVMASADTQY
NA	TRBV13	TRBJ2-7	ASSLTDTYEQY
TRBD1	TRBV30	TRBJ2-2	AWSFPGQVNAGELF
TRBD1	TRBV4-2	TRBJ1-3	ASSQAGGRTGNTIY
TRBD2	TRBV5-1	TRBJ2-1	ASSKPGLGGSYNEQF
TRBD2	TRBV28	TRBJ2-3	ASSSWTSGSTDTQY
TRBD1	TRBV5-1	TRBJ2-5	ASSLGDRVQETQY
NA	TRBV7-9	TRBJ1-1	ASSLVTNTEAF
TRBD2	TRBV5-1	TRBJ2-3	ASSLAASGRVRDTQY
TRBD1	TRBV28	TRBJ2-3	ASSYPRTGVGTDTQY
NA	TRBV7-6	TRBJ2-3	ASSLAGLGSLGDTQY